This T cell receptor beta chain was sequenced in a study of lymphopenia after photon versus proton radiotherapy. About this clone itself: Its specificity is not known.

V lost 5 bases to trimming and J lost 3 bases; unmatched junction nucleotides: 4. This CDR3 has 13 amino acids. Germline CDR1 is GTSNPN and CDR2 is SVGIG (reference sequence). Whole-study results and caveats: Authors raise, but do not show, better survival with proton therapy. After the lymphocyte nadir, photon-treated repertoires showed oligoclonal expansion, especially of CD8+ Temra cells. Relative stability marked proton patients; photon patients lost diversity and naive cells. Larger post-nadir TCR diversity loss correlated inversely with survival in deceased patients.

Sequencing was performed with immunoSEQ multiplex PCR; in TCRdb, only in-frame clones are kept and a portion is missing. The sample holds about 4,900 clones, about nine tenths seen once. The starting material was peripheral blood, obtained from a patient treated with photon-based radiotherapy. The chain joins TRBV30 to TRBJ1-5, with TRBD1 identical over 7 bases. This clonotype was obtained from a man older than 75 with cholangiocarcinoma. The CDR3 protein is CAWAGQSNQPQHF. The CDR3 DNA reads TGTGCCTGGGCGGGACAGTCCAATCAGCCCCAGCATTTT.